The entry below describes one TCR beta chain. In TCRdb, the 5' RACE reads were re-called with MiXCR into one record per CDR3 protein. The table lists about 360,000 distinct CDR3 sequences, approximately 15% of them singletons. This sample is part of a study of T-cell memory formation after mild COVID-19. The CDR3 spans 13 residues. Per the germline V gene, CDR1 is LNHNV and CDR2 is YYDKDF (reference sequence). Between the trimmed V and J ends, which lost 6 bases and 15 bases, there was a span of 21 bases. The sequenced sample was PBMCs or a T cell subset sorted from them (not recorded which). The clonotype was recovered from a young man who had mild COVID-19 (a few samples of this study predate the infection). Cell type and time point are not known. The chain has TRBV15 and TRBJ2-1; no firm D call. CDR3 in amino acids: CATSLGLLGPAFF. The CDR3 DNA reads TGTGCCACCAGTTTGGGGTTATTGGGCCCCGCGTTCTTC.